A single TCR beta chain is shown here with its context. The CDR3 covers 14 residues. Germline trimming cut 3 bases from V and 1 base from J; bases unmatched to any gene: 1. Germline values: CDR1 KGHSH, CDR2 LQKENI. As handled by the study authors: Amplification of reference gene primers was used by the study to estimate nucleated cell counts. Method: immunoSEQ multiplex PCR; TCRdb's copy keeps in-frame clones and lacks some. V, J and clone size reflect that table, while D and trimming were determined from the DNA. The data show 110,000 or so clones, 70% to 80% seen once. This sample is part of a study of blood T cell repertoires in COVID-19. The overall study: Samples of COVID-19 (acute and convalescent) were obtained from the United States, Italy and Spain. PBMCs, B-cell-depleted T cells, or T cells were the source of the cDNA or gDNA that made up the material.

Sequences were obtained from peripheral blood. The chain links TRBV18 to TRBJ2-3; TRBD2 aligns across 7 bases. The sequence came from a man aged 65 to 79 with acute or convalescent COVID-19. CDR3 sequence reads: CASSPTSGTDTQYF. Written as DNA, the CDR3 is TGTGCCAGCTCACCTACTAGCGGCACAGATACGCAGTATTTT.